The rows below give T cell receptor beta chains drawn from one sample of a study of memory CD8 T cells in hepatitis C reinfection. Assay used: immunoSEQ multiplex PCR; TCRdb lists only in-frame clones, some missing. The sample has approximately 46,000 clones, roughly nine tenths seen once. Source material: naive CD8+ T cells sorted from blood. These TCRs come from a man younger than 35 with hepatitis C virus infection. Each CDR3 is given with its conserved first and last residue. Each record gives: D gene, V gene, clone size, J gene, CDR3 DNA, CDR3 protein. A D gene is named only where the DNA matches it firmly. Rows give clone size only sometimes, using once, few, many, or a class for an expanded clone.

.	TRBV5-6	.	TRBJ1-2	TGTGCCAGCAGCCTGCTAGGAGGGGGCTACACCTTC	CASSLLGGGYTF
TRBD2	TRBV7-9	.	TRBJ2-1	TGTGCCAGCAGCTTCCCGACTAGCGGGAGCCCCGATGAGCAGTTCTTC	CASSFPTSGSPDEQFF
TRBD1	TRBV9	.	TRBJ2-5	TGTGCCAGCGGGGGGACAGGGGCCTCCCGGACCCAGTACTTC	CASGGTGASRTQYF
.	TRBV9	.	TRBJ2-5	TGTGCCAGCAGCCCGTTCGATGCGAACCAAGAGACCCAGTACTTC	CASSPFDANQETQYF
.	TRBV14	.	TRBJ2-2	TGTGCCAGCAGCCAAGATCAGGAGGGGTTTAACACCGGGGAGCTGTTTTTT	CASSQDQEGFNTGELFF
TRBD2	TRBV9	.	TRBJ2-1	TGTGCCAGCAGCCCCCGGGACTACTCCTACAATGAGCAGTTCTTC	CASSPRDYSYNEQFF
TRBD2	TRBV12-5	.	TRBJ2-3	TGTGCTAGTGGTCCCGGGCTAGCGGGAGGGTGGACGCAGTATTTT	CASGPGLAGGWTQYF
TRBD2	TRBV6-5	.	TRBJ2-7	TGTGCCAGCAGGGCCTTCCGCGGGGGTACCTACGAGCAGTACTTC	CASRAFRGGTYEQYF
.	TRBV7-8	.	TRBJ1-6	TGTGCCAGCAGCGAAAGGGTCTCACTCAGCGGTTCACCCCTCCACTTT	CASSERVSLSGSPLHF
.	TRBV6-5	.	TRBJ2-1	TGTGCCAGCAGTTACTCGATACGAGGCTCCTACAATGAGCAGTTCTTC	CASSYSIRGSYNEQFF
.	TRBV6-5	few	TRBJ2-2	TGTGCCAGCAGTTACTTCCAGGGATCCGGGGAGCTGTTTTTT	CASSYFQGSGELFF
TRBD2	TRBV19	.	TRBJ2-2	TGTGCCAGTATCCCCGTAGCGGGAGGCACCGGGGAGCTGTTTTTT	CASIPVAGGTGELFF
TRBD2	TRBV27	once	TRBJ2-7	TGTGCCAGCAGTCCAGGTCTAGCGGGGGGCTACGAGCAGTACTTC	CASSPGLAGGYEQYF
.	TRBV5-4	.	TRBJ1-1	TGTGCCAGCAGGCCCGTGGCGGGGGACACTGAAGCTTTCTTT	CASRPVAGDTEAFF
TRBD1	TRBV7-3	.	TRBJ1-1	TGTGCCAGCAGCATAGGACAGGGGGTGGATGAAGCTTTCTTT	CASSIGQGVDEAFF
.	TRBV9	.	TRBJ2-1	TGTGCCAGCAGCCTAGGGGGCGGGGGGCCCTACAATGAGCAGTTCTTC	CASSLGGGGPYNEQFF
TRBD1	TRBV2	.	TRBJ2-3	TGTGCCAGCAGTGAAGGGGGCAGGGGGCTCACAGATACGCAGTATTTT	CASSEGGRGLTDTQYF
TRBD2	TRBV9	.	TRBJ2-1	TGTGCCAGCAGCTCTTATAGCGGGGGGGTGGATGAGCAGTTCTTC	CASSSYSGGVDEQFF
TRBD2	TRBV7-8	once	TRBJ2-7	TGTGCCAGCAGCCTCCTTAGCGGGCCTGGCTACGAGCAGTACTTC	CASSLLSGPGYEQYF
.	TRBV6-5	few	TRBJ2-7	TGTGCCAGCAGTATAAGTGGACAGCCCTACGAGCAGTACTTC	CASSISGQPYEQYF
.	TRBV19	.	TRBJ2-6	TGTGCCAGTAGCCTTGGCATTGGGGCCAACGTCCTGACTTTC	CASSLGIGANVLTF
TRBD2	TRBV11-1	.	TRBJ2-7	TGTGCCAGCAGCCTTAGCGGGAGCTACGAGCAGTACTTC	CASSLSGSYEQYF
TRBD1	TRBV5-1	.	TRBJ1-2	TGCGCCAGCAGCTTGTATGGGACAGTCTATGGCTACACCTTC	CASSLYGTVYGYTF
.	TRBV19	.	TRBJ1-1	TGTGCCAGTAGTATAGGCTCGGGGTTGGGCACTGAAGCTTTCTTT	CASSIGSGLGTEAFF
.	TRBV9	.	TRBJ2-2	TGTGCCAGCAGCGGGAGGCGAGGCACCGGGGAGCTGTTTTTT	CASSGRRGTGELFF
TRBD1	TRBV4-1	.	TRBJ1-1	TGCGCCAGCAGCCAAGCACAGGGGGAGAGCACTGAAGCTTTCTTT	CASSQAQGESTEAFF
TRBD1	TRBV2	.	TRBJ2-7	TGTGCCAGCAGTGGGAGGACAGGGAACACCTACGAGCAGTACTTC	CASSGRTGNTYEQYF
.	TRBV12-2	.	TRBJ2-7	TGTGCAAGTCGCCACCCCCGGAGGACTAGCGGGACCTACGAGCAGTACTTC	CASRHPRRTSGTYEQYF
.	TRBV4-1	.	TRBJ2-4	TGCGCCAGCAGCCAAGGACCGCAGGGAACAGACATTCAGTACTTC	CASSQGPQGTDIQYF
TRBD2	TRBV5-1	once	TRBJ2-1	TGCGCCAGCAGCCCCGGGACTAGCGGAGACAATGAGCAGTTCTTC	CASSPGTSGDNEQFF
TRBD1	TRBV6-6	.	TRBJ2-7	TGTGCCAGCAGTCCCGGGACAGCCTCCTACGAGCAGTACTTC	CASSPGTASYEQYF
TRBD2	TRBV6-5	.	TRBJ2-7	TGTGCCAGCAGTTATGGTGCCGGGACTAGCGGGTACGAGCAGTACTTC	CASSYGAGTSGYEQYF
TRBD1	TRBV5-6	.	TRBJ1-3	TGTGCCAGCAGCTGGGACAGGGGGCCGGGAAACACCATATATTTT	CASSWDRGPGNTIYF
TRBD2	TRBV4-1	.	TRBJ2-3	TGCGCCAGCAGCCAAGGAGAGACTAGCGGGGGGGACACAGATACGCAGTATTTT	CASSQGETSGGDTDTQYF
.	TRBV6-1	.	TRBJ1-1	TGTGCCAGCAGTCTCGGGCCGGGGGAAGCTTTCTTT	CASSLGPGEAFF
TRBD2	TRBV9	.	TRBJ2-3	TGTGCCAGCAGCGTAGATGGAGCGGGAGGAACAGATACGCAGTATTTT	CASSVDGAGGTDTQYF
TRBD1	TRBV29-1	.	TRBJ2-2	TGCAGCGTCTCCCCTGCAAATTGGGGGACAGGGCTCACCGGGGAGCTGTTTTTT	CSVSPANWGTGLTGELFF
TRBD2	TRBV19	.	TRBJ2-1	TGTGCCAGTAGTGGAGTAGCGGGGGACAGCTCCTACAATGAGCAGTTCTTC	CASSGVAGDSSYNEQFF
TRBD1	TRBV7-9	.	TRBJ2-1	TGTGCCAGCAGCAACTTCGACAGGGGGCTCCACAATGAGCAGTTCTTC	CASSNFDRGLHNEQFF
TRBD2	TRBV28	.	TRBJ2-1	TGTGCCAGCAGTTTCCGACTAGCGGACAATGAGCAGTTCTTC	CASSFRLADNEQFF
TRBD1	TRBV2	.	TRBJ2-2	TGTGCCAGCAGCGACAGGGGGTGGGACACCGGGGAGCTGTTTTTT	CASSDRGWDTGELFF
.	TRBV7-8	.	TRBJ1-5	TGTGCCAGCAGCGGGGACACGTGGAGCAATCAGCCCCAGCATTTT	CASSGDTWSNQPQHF
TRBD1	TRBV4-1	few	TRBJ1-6	TGCGCCAGCAGCCAAGAAGGGGGACAGGGAAGTTCACCCCTCCACTTT	CASSQEGGQGSSPLHF
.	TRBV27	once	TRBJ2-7	TGTGCCAGCAGTTTCCAGGGGTCAATCCACGAGCAGTACTTC	CASSFQGSIHEQYF
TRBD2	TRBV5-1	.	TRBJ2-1	TGCGCCAGCAGCTTGGGTAGCGGGGGGGGCGAGCAGTTCTTC	CASSLGSGGGEQFF
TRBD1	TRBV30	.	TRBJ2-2	TGTGCCTGGGGACGGACAGGGAACACCGGGGAGCTGTTTTTT	CAWGRTGNTGELFF
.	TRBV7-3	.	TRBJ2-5	TGTGCCAGCAGCCCGGGACTGCTGTACCAAGAGACCCAGTACTTC	CASSPGLLYQETQYF
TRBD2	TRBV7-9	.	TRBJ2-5	TGTGCCAGCACGGCTACTAGCGGGGAAGAGACCCAGTACTTC	CASTATSGEETQYF
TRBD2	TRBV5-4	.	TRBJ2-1	TGTGCCAGCAGCTTTGGCGGGAGCCCCTACAATGAGCAGTTCTTC	CASSFGGSPYNEQFF
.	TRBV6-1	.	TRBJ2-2	TGTGCCAGCATAGGCGGAAACACCGGGGAGCTGTTTTTT	CASIGGNTGELFF
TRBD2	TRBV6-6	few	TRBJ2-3	TGTGCCAGCCCCGAGGTGGCGGGAGAGACAGATACGCAGTATTTT	CASPEVAGETDTQYF
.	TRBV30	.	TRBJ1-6	TGTGCCTGTTCGGACAGCAACCCCTATAATTCACCCCTCCACTTT	CACSDSNPYNSPLHF
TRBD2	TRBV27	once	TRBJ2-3	TGTGCCAGCAGTTTGACTAGCGCTAGCACAGATACGCAGTATTTT	CASSLTSASTDTQYF
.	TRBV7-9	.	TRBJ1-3	TGTGCCAGCAGTCTGGACTGGAGCTCTGGAAACACCATATATTTT	CASSLDWSSGNTIYF